This paragraph covers one TCR beta chain sequence. An end of the junction does not agree with germline; a read error may underlie this. Germline lookup yields CDR1 MGHDK and CDR2 SYGVNS. The CDR3 is made up of 12 amino acids. Sample-barcoded 5' priming and a J-beta primer mix drove a second PCR of about 6 to 11 cycles. Via MiXCR, TCRdb re-called the 5' RACE reads, giving one row per CDR3 protein. Of over 500,000 distinct CDR3 sequences listed, about a quarter are singletons. The sample is drawn from a study of blood T cells in healthy people across ages. This same sample was also part of a study on T cells of mothers and their children. That report adds: Each mother gave over 8 million TCR beta CDR3 reads; each child, around 3 million.

Material for sequencing was blood. The chain employs TRBV25-1 and TRBJ2-7; weak D call: TRBD2 (6 bases). The sequence was obtained from a boy aged 2 to 10 in good health. The CDR3 spells CASSSSGYEQHF. In DNA form, the CDR3 reads TGTGCCAGCAGTAGTAGCGGCTACGAGCAGCACTTC.